Below, 21 T cell receptor beta chains from the same sample are listed, as sequenced in a study of cytomegalovirus exposure and HLA in healthy donors (dated by TCRdb to 2017 to 2019). To prepare the library, the immunoSEQ multiplex PCR assay was applied. For the multiplex PCR, a mixture combining 60 forward primers for TCR Vbeta segments and 13 reverse primers for TCR Jbeta segments was used. What TCRdb holds here is the immuneACCESS table cut down to in-frame rearrangements. Part of the clones is not present; checked against another copy, under half of the missing clones reflect an unresolved V gene, and the others are unexplained. Counted in this sample were approximately 160,000 clones; 65% to 90% of them appeared once. In total, the top ten clones hold 1.9% of the sample. The source material was PBMCs. The receptors here all came from a human donor in good health.

In regard to this clone: Distinct nucleotide sequences in the sample also encode this CDR3. The J gene is TRBJ1-2, the V gene TRBV6-5, with 8 bases that match TRBD1. With 7 bases clipped from V and 4 bases from J, the junction kept 5 bases outside the gene matches. The CDR3 runs to 13 residues. Germline loops: CDR1 MNHEY, CDR2 SVGAGI. CDR3 in amino acids: CASTRTGSYGYTF. The CDR3 region has the DNA TGTGCCAGCACCCGGACAGGGAGCTATGGCTACACCTTC.

This chain uses TRBV2 with TRBJ2-7, with D maybe TRBD1 (5 bases). CDR1 is SNHLY, CDR2 FYNNEI, per germline. The V end lost 7 bases, the J end lost 4 bases, and 17 bases lay between the germline ends. CDR3 length: 14 amino acids. The chain's CDR3 is CASTGHGGSYEQYF. For the CDR3, the DNA is TGTGCCAGCACCGGACACGGTGGATCGTACGAGCAGTACTTC.

This sequence joins TRBV27 and TRBJ1-5, with no clear D. The ends were cut back, 6 bases at V and 3 bases at J, with 9 bases in the middle. This CDR3 spans 13 amino acids. Germline V gene lookup returns CDR1 MNHEY and CDR2 SMNVEV (reference sequence). The CDR3 nucleotides read TGTGCCAGCAGGAGTATATTCAATCAGCCCCAGCATTTT. Residues: CASRSIFNQPQHF.

This rearrangement joins TRBV6-5 to TRBJ1-2, with a weak D call TRBD1 (6 bases). The germline gives CDR1 MNHEY, CDR2 SVGAGI. Trimming pared 6 bases from V and 8 bases from J, leaving 13 bases between. The CDR3 is 12 residues long. In DNA form, the CDR3 reads TGTGCCAGCAGGAAAACAGGGTCCGGCTACACCTTC. This gives the protein CASRKTGSGYTF.

Here the CDR3 reads CASSQSQGPSNQPQHF. The CDR3 DNA follows: TGCGCCAGCAGTCAATCGCAGGGTCCAAGCAATCAGCCCCAGCATTTT. The V and J genes are TRBV23-1 and TRBJ1-5, with D perhaps TRBD1 (5 bases). TRBV23-1 is an ORF, with its function uncertain. Deletions cut 0 bases from V and 1 base from J, with 10 bases between. This CDR3 spans 16 amino acids.

This clone appeared a single time. V gene TRBV5-1 combines with J gene TRBJ1-1, with TRBD1 as a possible D gene (5 bases). Germline CDR1 reads SGHRS; CDR2 reads YFSETQ. V was cut by 3 bases and J by 4 bases, with 16 bases left in between. The CDR3 totals 15 residues. In DNA, the CDR3 is TGCGCCAGCAGCTGGGGGGGAGGGGTTGGCACTGAAGCTTTCTTT. It codes for CASSWGGGVGTEAFF.

J is TRBJ2-2 and V is TRBV4-1; TRBD1 aligns across 8 bases. The CDR3 sequence is 17 residues long. Germline trimming cut 1 base from V and 2 bases from J; bases unmatched to any gene: 6. The germline CDR1 and CDR2 sequences are MGHRA and YSYEKL. CDR3: CASSQVGGTGNTGELFF. CDR3 nucleotide sequence: TGCGCCAGCAGCCAAGTGGGCGGGACAGGTAACACCGGGGAGCTGTTTTTT.

The rearrangement links TRBV5-1 to TRBJ2-1, with 12 bases matching TRBD2. Per germline, CDR1 SGHRS and CDR2 YFSETQ. The CDR3 extends over 15 amino acids. Unmatched junction bases numbered 5, after V lost 6 bases and J lost 4 bases. CDR3 DNA: TGCGCCAGCACCAACGGGACTAGCGGGTACAATGAGCAGTTCTTC. It codes for CASTNGTSGYNEQFF.

The chain combines TRBV11-2 with TRBJ2-5, with TRBD2 as a possible D gene (6 bases). The germline V and J ends were trimmed by 0 bases and 8 bases, with 10 bases remaining between them. Germline V lookup: CDR1 SGHAT, CDR2 FQNNGV. The CDR3 is 13 residues long. DNA of the CDR3: TGTGCCAGCAGCTTAGAGGACGGGGGAACCCAGTACTTC. Translated: CASSLEDGGTQYF.

V gene TRBV2 combines with J gene TRBJ2-5; possibly TRBD2 for D (6 bases). The ends were cut back, 3 bases at V and 1 base at J, with 9 bases in the middle. CDR1 is SNHLY, CDR2 FYNNEI, per germline. CDR3 length: 14 residues. The CDR3 nucleotides read TGTGCCAGCAGTGAGGTCGGGGGCCAAGAGACCCAGTACTTC. Translating gives CASSEVGGQETQYF.

V usage is TRBV27 and J usage is TRBJ1-5, with D possibly matching TRBD1 (5 bases). The germline V gene has CDR1 MNHEY and CDR2 SMNVEV (reference sequence). Trimming removed 5 bases from V and 6 bases from J, with 11 bases in between. The CDR3 length is 13 residues. The CDR3 is CASSLGRGQPQHF. The CDR3 region has the DNA TGTGCCAGCAGTCTAGGGAGGGGTCAGCCCCAGCATTTT.

The chain has TRBV5-1 and TRBJ2-5, with a tentative D call TRBD1 (5 bases). This CDR3 comprises 15 residues. Germline lookup yields CDR1 SGHRS and CDR2 YFSETQ. With 2 bases removed from V and 5 bases from J, the gap between germline ends came to 16 bases. CDR3 in amino acids: CASSFGDSVGETQYF. CDR3 coding DNA: TGCGCCAGCAGCTTTGGAGACAGCGTTGGGGAGACCCAGTACTTC. Supplemented by reference TRBV5-1 and TRBJ2-5, the full variable domain reads KAGVTQTPRYLIKTRGQQVTLSCSPISGHRSVSWYQQTPGQGLQFLFEYFSETQRNKGNFPGRFSGRQFSNSRSEMNVSTLELGDSALYLCASSFGDSVGETQYFGPGTRLLVL.

Concerning this clone itself: Other DNA sequences in the sample encode the same CDR3. The V and J genes are TRBV6-5 and TRBJ2-7, with 8 nucleotides matching TRBD2. Unmatched junction bases numbered 3, after V lost 6 bases and J lost 5 bases. This CDR3 comprises 12 residues. Germline-derived CDR1 and CDR2 are MNHEY and SVGAGI. The CDR3 spells CASSPGGDEQYF. The CDR3 DNA is TGTGCCAGCAGCCCCGGGGGGGACGAGCAGTACTTC.

The chain employs TRBV10-3 and TRBJ2-1; 12 positions agree with TRBD2. This CDR3 region has 15 residues. In germline, CDR1 is ENHRY, CDR2 SYGVKD. The V and J ends lost 6 bases and 6 bases, in that order; junction bases with no gene match: 6. This CDR3 is CAIRRTSGEINEQFF. The CDR3 region has the DNA TGTGCCATCAGGAGGACTAGCGGGGAAATCAATGAGCAGTTCTTC.

The chain joins TRBV15 to TRBJ2-3; TRBD2 agrees at 13 bases. The CDR3 consists of 17 residues. Germline V gene lookup returns CDR1 LNHNV and CDR2 YYDKDF (reference sequence). V lost 5 bases, J lost 4 bases, and 9 bases stayed unmatched. The CDR3 nucleotides are TGTGCCACCAGCCGTACCCGGACTAGCGGGGGAGCAGATACGCAGTATTTT. Translating gives CATSRTRTSGGADTQYF.

The chain has TRBV25-1 and TRBJ2-1, with 9 nucleotides matching TRBD1. Germline V gene lookup returns CDR1 MGHDK and CDR2 SYGVNS. J lost 7 bases, V lost 7 bases, and 2 bases had no gene match. There are 12 residues in the CDR3. CDR3 residues: CASTGQGNEQFF. DNA of the CDR3: TGTGCCAGCACCGGACAGGGGAATGAGCAGTTCTTC.

The chain has TRBV6-6 and TRBJ2-5; 9 nucleotides match TRBD2. The CDR3 is 13 amino acids. Germline values: CDR1 MNHNY, CDR2 SVGAGI (reference sequence). Losses at the gene ends were 7 bases for V and 5 bases for J; bases not matched to a gene: 5. The CDR3 region is CASKAGGKETQYF. For the CDR3, the DNA is TGTGCCAGCAAGGCGGGGGGGAAGGAGACCCAGTACTTC.

This sequence joins TRBV5-5 and TRBJ2-5; D gene unclear. The CDR3 is made up of 13 amino acids. The V gene's germline CDR1 is SGHKS and CDR2 YYEKEE (reference sequence). V lost 1 base and J lost 2, with 6 bases in between. In DNA, the CDR3 is TGTGCCAGCAGCTTGTATACTCAAGAGACCCAGTACTTC. Protein product: CASSLYTQETQYF.

The chain employs TRBV9 and TRBJ1-5; 7 bases align to TRBD1. Germline values: CDR1 SGDLS, CDR2 YYNGEE. V lost 7 bases, J lost 2 bases, and 3 bases stayed unmatched. The CDR3 runs to 13 residues. The CDR3 DNA is TGTGCCAGCTCCAGGGGGGGCAATCAGCCCCAGCATTTT. This sequence encodes CASSRGGNQPQHF.

V usage is TRBV4-3 and J usage is TRBJ1-4; possible D gene TRBD1, 6 bases. V lost 4 bases and J 14 bases, leaving 26 bases between the germline ends. CDR3 length: 16 residues. Looked up from germline, CDR1 is LGHNA and CDR2 is YSLEER. The CDR3: CASSLTLGQLEWGLFF. For the CDR3, the DNA is TGCGCCAGCAGCCTGACGCTCGGACAGTTGGAGTGGGGGCTGTTTTTT.

This chain links TRBV5-4 with TRBJ1-5; D remains unclear. V lost 3 bases, J lost 7 bases, and 11 bases lay in between. The CDR3 has 13 amino acids. Per the germline V gene, CDR1 is SGHNT and CDR2 is YYREEE (reference sequence). The CDR3 region has the DNA TGTGCCAGCAGCTCAGGTGAAGGACAGCCCCAGCATTTT. It translates to CASSSGEGQPQHF.